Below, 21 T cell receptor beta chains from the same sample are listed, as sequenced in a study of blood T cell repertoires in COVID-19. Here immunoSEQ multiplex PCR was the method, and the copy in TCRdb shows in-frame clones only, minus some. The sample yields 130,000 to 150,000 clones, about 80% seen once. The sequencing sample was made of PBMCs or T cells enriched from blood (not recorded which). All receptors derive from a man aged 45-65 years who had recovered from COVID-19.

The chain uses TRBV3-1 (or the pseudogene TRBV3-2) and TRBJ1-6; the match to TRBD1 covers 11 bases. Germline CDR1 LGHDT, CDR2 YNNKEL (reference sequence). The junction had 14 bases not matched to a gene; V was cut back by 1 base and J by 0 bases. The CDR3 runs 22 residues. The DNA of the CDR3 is TGTGCCAGCAGCCAAGTCCCTACTGGGACAGGGGGTTTAAGCTCCTATAATTCACCCCTCCACTTT. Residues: CASSQVPTGTGGLSSYNSPLHF.

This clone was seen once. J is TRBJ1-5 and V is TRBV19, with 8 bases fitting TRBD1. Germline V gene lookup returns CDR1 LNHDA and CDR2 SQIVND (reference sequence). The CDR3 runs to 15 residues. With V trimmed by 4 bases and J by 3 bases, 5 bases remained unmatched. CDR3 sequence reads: CASSTATGANQPQHF. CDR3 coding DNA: TGTGCCAGTAGTACCGCGACAGGGGCCAATCAGCCCCAGCATTTT.

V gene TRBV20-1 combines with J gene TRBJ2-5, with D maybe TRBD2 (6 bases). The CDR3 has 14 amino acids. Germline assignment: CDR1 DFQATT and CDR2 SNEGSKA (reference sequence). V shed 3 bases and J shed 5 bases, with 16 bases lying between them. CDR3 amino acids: CSASPGRGGETQYF. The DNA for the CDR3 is TGCAGTGCTAGTCCAGGGCGGGGTGGCGAGACCCAGTACTTC.

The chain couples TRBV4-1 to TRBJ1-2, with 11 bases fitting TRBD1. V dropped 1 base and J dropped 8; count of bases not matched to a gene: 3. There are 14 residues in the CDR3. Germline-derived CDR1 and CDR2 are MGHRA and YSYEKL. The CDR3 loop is CASSQVGQGAGYTF. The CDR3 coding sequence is TGCGCCAGCAGCCAAGTCGGACAGGGGGCAGGCTACACCTTC.

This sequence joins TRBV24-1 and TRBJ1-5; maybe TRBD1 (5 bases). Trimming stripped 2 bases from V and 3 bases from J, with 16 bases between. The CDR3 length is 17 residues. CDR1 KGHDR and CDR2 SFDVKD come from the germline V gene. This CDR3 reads CATSDSGRRVFNQPQHF. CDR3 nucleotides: TGTGCCACCAGTGATTCGGGACGGAGGGTTTTCAATCAGCCCCAGCATTTT.

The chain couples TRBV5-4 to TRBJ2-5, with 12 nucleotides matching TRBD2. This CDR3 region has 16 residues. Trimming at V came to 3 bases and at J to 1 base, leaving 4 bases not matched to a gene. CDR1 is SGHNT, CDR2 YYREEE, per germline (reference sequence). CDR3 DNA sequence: TGTGCCAGCAGCTCAACTAGCGGGGGGTTCCAAGAGACCCAGTACTTC. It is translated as CASSSTSGGFQETQYF.

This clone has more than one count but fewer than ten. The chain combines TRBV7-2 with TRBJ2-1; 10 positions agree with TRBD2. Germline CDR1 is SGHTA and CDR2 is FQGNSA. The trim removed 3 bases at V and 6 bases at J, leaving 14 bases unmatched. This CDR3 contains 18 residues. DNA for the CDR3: TGTGCCAGCAGCTTCAAGAGGCTCCTAGCGGGGGCGTTCAATGAGCAGTTCTTC. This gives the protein CASSFKRLLAGAFNEQFF. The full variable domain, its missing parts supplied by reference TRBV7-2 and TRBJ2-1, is GAGVSQSPSNKVTEKGKDVELRCDPISGHTALYWYRQSLGQGLEFLIYFQGNSAPDKSGLPSDRFSAERTGGSVSTLTIQRTQQEDSAVYLCASSFKRLLAGAFNEQFFGPGTRLTVL.

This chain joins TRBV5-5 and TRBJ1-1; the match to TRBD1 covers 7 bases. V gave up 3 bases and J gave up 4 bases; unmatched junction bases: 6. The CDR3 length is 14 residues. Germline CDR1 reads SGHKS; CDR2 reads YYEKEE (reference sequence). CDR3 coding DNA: TGTGCCAGCAGCTACCTACAGGGGTCCACTGAAGCTTTCTTT. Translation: CASSYLQGSTEAFF.

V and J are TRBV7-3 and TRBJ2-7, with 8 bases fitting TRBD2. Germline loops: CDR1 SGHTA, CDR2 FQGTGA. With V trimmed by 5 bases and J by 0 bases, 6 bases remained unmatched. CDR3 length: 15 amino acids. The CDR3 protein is CASSKAGLDSYEQYF. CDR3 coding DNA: TGTGCCAGCAGCAAGGCGGGACTAGACTCCTACGAGCAGTACTTC. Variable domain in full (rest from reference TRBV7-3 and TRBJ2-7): GAGVSQTPSNKVTEKGKYVELRCDPISGHTALYWYRQSLGQGPEFLIYFQGTGAADDSGLPNDRFFAVRPEGSVSTLKIQRTERGDSAVYLCASSKAGLDSYEQYFGPGTRLTVT.

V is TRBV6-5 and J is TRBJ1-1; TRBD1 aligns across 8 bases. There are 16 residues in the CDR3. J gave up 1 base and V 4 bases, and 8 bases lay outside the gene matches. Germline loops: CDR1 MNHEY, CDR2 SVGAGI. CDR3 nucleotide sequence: TGTGCCAGCAGTTCCCGGGACAGGTTAGCGAACACTGAAGCTTTCTTT. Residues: CASSSRDRLANTEAFF.

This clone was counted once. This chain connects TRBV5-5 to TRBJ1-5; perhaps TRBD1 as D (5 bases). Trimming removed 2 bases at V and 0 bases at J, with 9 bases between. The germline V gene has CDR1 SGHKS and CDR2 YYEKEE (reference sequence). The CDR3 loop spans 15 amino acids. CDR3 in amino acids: CASSLGVYSNQPQHF. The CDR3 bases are TGTGCCAGCAGCTTAGGGGTTTATAGCAATCAGCCCCAGCATTTT.

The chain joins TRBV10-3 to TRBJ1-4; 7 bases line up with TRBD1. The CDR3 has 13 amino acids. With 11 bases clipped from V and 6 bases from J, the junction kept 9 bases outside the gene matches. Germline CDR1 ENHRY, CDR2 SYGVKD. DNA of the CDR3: TGTGCCTCACGACAGGGAGTCGATGAAAAACTGTTTTTT. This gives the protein CASRQGVDEKLFF.

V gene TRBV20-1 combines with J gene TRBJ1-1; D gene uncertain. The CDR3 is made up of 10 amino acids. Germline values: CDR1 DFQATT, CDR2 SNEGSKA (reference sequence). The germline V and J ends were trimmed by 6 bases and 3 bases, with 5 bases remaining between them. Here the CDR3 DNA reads TGCAGTGCGGAGGACACTGAAGCTTTCTTT. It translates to CSAEDTEAFF.

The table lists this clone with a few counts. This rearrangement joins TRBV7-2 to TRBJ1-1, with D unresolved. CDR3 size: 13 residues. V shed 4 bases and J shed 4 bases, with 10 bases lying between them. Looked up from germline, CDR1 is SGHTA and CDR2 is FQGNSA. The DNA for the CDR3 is TGTGCCAGCAGCTCCCTTAGCCCCACTGAAGCTTTCTTT. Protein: CASSSLSPTEAFF.

Here the CDR3 reads CASSPGLADSYEQYF. The CDR3 DNA reads as TGTGCCAGCTCACCAGGACTAGCGGATTCCTACGAGCAGTACTTC. The chain links TRBV18 to TRBJ2-7; 10 nucleotides line up with TRBD2. The V segment lost 2 bases and the J segment 1 base; nucleotides outside the gene matches: 2. CDR3 length: 15 amino acids. Germline V lookup: CDR1 KGHSH, CDR2 LQKENI.

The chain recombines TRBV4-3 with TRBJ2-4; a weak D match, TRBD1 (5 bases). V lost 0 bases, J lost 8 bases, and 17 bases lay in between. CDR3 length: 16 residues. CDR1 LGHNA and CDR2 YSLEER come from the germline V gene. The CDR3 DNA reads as TGCGCCAGCAGCCAAGATTTCCAGGGTATGGTGGACATTCAGTACTTC. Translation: CASSQDFQGMVDIQYF.

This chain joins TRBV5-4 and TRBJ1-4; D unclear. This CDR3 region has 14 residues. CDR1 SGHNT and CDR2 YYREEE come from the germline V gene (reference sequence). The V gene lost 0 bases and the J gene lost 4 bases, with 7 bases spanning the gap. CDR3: CASSLGQRNEKLFF. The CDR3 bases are TGTGCCAGCAGCTTGGGGCAGCGTAATGAAAAACTGTTTTTT.

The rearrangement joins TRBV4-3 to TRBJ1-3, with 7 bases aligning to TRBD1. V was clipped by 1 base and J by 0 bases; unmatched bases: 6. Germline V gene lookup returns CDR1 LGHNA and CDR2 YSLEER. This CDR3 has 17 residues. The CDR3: CASSQALYRGSGNTIYF. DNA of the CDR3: TGCGCCAGCAGCCAAGCCTTGTACAGGGGCTCTGGAAACACCATATATTTT.

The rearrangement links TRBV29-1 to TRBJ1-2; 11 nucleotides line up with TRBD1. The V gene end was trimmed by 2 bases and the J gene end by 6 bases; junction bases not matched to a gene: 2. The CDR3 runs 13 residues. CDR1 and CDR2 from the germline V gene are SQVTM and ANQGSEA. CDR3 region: CSVERTGGDGYTF. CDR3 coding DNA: TGCAGCGTTGAAAGGACAGGGGGCGATGGCTACACCTTC.

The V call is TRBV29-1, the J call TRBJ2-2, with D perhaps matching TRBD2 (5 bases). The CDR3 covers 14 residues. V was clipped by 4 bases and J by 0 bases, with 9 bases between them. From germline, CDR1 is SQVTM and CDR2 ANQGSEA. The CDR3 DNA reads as TGCAGCGTTGTTGCGGGCGCGAACACCGGGGAGCTGTTTTTT. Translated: CSVVAGANTGELFF.

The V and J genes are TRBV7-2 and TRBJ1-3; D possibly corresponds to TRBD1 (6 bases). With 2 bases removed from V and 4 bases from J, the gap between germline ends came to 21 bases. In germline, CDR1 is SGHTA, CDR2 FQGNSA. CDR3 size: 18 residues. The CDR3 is CASSLIRLRGAPGNTIYF. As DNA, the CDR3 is TGTGCCAGCAGCTTAATCCGTTTGCGGGGGGCGCCGGGAAACACCATATATTTT.